Listed here are 25 T cell receptor beta chains from one sample, sequenced in a study of Graves' ophthalmopathy and Graves' hyperthyroidism. From RNA, the CDR3 regions of TCR beta chains were amplified and sequenced. The authors performed first-round RT-PCR with HTBI primers and then a second-round multiplex PCR. TCRdb independently ran MiXCR on the multiplex PCR reads; one entry per CDR3 protein. The sample records approximately 460,000 distinct CDR3 sequences, about an eighth being singletons. Sequences were obtained from blood. All receptors come from a woman in her thirties with Graves' ophthalmopathy.

This clonotype appeared a few times. The chain couples TRBV11-2 to TRBJ2-7; 7 nucleotides align to TRBD1. Germline V CDR1 and CDR2: SGHAT, FQNNGV. CDR3 length equals 15 residues. V was pared by 3 bases and J by 2 bases, with 7 bases of the junction left unmatched. In DNA, the CDR3 is TGTGCCAGCAGCTTCCTGACAGGGTCAACCTACGAGCAGTACTTC. The encoded protein is CASSFLTGSTYEQYF.

The table lists this clonotype with many counts. The rearrangement links TRBV20-1 to TRBJ1-1; D ambiguous. Germline V gene lookup returns CDR1 DFQATT and CDR2 SNEGSKA (reference sequence). Trimming cost V 5 bases and J 4 bases, with 11 bases left between them. The length of the CDR3 is 12 residues. The CDR3 loop is CSAPGGGTEAFF. For the CDR3, the DNA is TGCAGTGCTCCGGGAGGTGGCACTGAAGCTTTCTTT.

This clonotype was found many times. Just one base apart from a much larger clone, this may be a read error. The chain has TRBV6-1 and TRBJ1-1, with a weak D call TRBD1 (5 bases). This CDR3 contains 14 residues. V was pared by 4 bases and J by 1 base, with 10 bases between. Germline V gives CDR1 MNHNS, CDR2 SASEGT. The CDR3 here is CASSAAGGNTEAFF. The CDR3 nucleotides read TGTGCCAGCAGTGCCGCGGGGGGGAACACTGAAGCTTTCTTT.

This clonotype was counted at least ten times. The J gene is TRBJ2-2, the V gene TRBV4-1; D remains ambiguous. This CDR3 spans 14 amino acids. The V end was cut by 4 bases, the J end by 0 bases, with 6 bases between. CDR1 and CDR2 (germline): MGHRA, YSYEKL. CDR3 nucleotides: TGCGCCAGCAGCCGCGGTCCGAACACCGGGGAGCTGTTTTTT. It codes for CASSRGPNTGELFF.

This rearrangement joins TRBV28 to TRBJ1-6, with unresolved D. This CDR3 is built from 11 residues. CDR1 is MDHEN, CDR2 SYDVKM, per germline. V was clipped by 8 bases and J by 13 bases, with 12 bases between them. The CDR3, as DNA: TGTGCCAGCGGCTGGACCGGTCCCCTCCACTTT. Its translation: CASGWTGPLHF.

About this clonotype: One base away lies a much larger clone, so this may be a sequencing read error. The chain couples TRBV6-1 to TRBJ1-3; D uncertain. The CDR3 loop spans 13 amino acids. V lost 5 bases to trimming and J lost 9 bases, with 14 bases between them. Germline V gene sequence: CDR1 MNHNS, CDR2 SASEGT. Here the CDR3 DNA reads TGTGCCAGCAGTCCGACGGAGGTGGGCACCATATATTTT. Protein product: CASSPTEVGTIYF.

This chain joins TRBV6-2 or TRBV6-3 and TRBJ1-2; TRBD1 agrees at 7 bases. Germline CDR1 and CDR2: MNHEY and SVGEGT. The V and J ends lost 2 bases and 7 bases, in that order; junction bases with no gene match: 10. The CDR3 loop spans 15 amino acids. The CDR3 coding sequence is TGTGCCAGCAGTTACCGAAGGGACAGTTCGCTTGGCTACACCTTC. This gives the protein CASSYRRDSSLGYTF.

The table lists this clonotype with many counts. This CDR3 reads CASSYRGGRWPYEQYF. In DNA, the CDR3 is TGTGCCAGCAGTTACCGAGGCGGGAGGTGGCCCTACGAGCAGTACTTC. The chain employs TRBV6-5 and TRBJ2-7, with 8 bases identical to TRBD2. The V gene's germline CDR1 is MNHEY and CDR2 SVGAGI. With 2 bases clipped from V and 2 bases from J, the junction kept 8 bases outside the gene matches. The CDR3 runs 16 residues.

This clonotype occurred many times. This rearrangement joins TRBV27 to TRBJ2-7; no definite D call. Per the germline V gene, CDR1 is MNHEY and CDR2 is SMNVEV (reference sequence). The CDR3 consists of 13 residues. The V and J ends lost 0 bases and 4 bases respectively, with 7 bases between them. The CDR3 DNA is TGTGCCAGCAGTTTATCCCCACAATACGAGCAGTACTTC. It codes for CASSLSPQYEQYF.

The V call is TRBV7-2, the J call TRBJ2-7; no firm D call. The V end was cut by 2 bases, the J end by 7 bases, with 12 bases between. Looked up from germline, CDR1 is SGHTA and CDR2 is FQGNSA. The CDR3 runs 13 residues. As DNA, the CDR3 is TGTGCCAGCAGCTTACTAAGGGAAGGGGAGCAGTACTTC. Protein product: CASSLLREGEQYF.

This clonotype was detected only a few times. With a much larger clone just one base away, this may be a read error. The V and J genes are TRBV11-2 and TRBJ2-5; TRBD2 matches 13 bases. Losses at the gene ends were 5 bases for V and 4 bases for J; bases not matched to a gene: 7. CDR3 length equals 16 residues. In germline, CDR1 is SGHAT, CDR2 FQNNGV. DNA of the CDR3: TGTGCCAGCAGCCTCGGACTAGCGGGAGTGGGAGAGACCCAGTACTTC. This gives the protein CASSLGLAGVGETQYF.

Many counts were recorded for this clonotype. The rearrangement uses TRBV2 and TRBJ2-7; TRBD1 aligns across 8 bases. The CDR3 spans 14 residues. Trimming removed 7 bases from V and 1 base from J; junction bases left unmatched: 6. CDR1 is SNHLY and CDR2 is FYNNEI in the germline V gene. CDR3 sequence reads: CASNPGQASYEQYF. CDR3 coding DNA: TGTGCCAGCAACCCGGGACAGGCTTCCTACGAGCAGTACTTC. The full variable domain, its missing parts supplied by reference TRBV2 and TRBJ2-7, is EPEVTQTPSHQVTQMGQEVILRCVPISNHLYFYWYRQILGQKVEFLVSFYNNEISEKSEIFDDQFSVERPDGSNFTLKIRSTKLEDSAMYFCASNPGQASYEQYFGPGTRLTVT.

This clonotype was counted ten times or more. The rearrangement joins TRBV28 to TRBJ2-7; D is undetermined. Between the trimmed V and J ends, which lost 6 bases and 0 bases, there was a span of 15 bases. Germline CDR1 reads MDHEN; CDR2 reads SYDVKM. There are 15 residues in the CDR3. In nucleotides, the CDR3 is TGTGCCAGCAGCCCCGGCAGCGCCCTCTCCTACGAGCAGTACTTC. Translated: CASSPGSALSYEQYF.

At least ten counts were recorded for this clonotype. V and J are TRBV9 and TRBJ2-5; no clear D. The CDR3 is made up of 15 amino acids. Trimming took 3 bases from V and 1 from J, leaving 13 bases between them. Germline-derived CDR1 and CDR2 are SGDLS and YYNGEE. CDR3 bases: TGTGCCAGCAGCGAAGAAGGCTCATCCCAAGAGACCCAGTACTTC. It encodes CASSEEGSSQETQYF. The full variable domain, completed using reference TRBV9 and TRBJ2-5, is DSGVTQTPKHLITATGQRVTLRCSPRSGDLSVYWYQQSLDQGLQFLIQYYNGEERAKGNILERFSAQQFPDLHSELNLSSLELGDSALYFCASSEEGSSQETQYFGPGTRLLVL.

This clonotype was detected many times. This sequence joins TRBV7-6 and TRBJ2-5, with D unclear. Germline assignment: CDR1 SGHVS and CDR2 FNYEAQ. The CDR3 is 12 residues long. The V and J ends lost 5 bases and 1 base respectively, with 5 bases between them. The CDR3 region is CASSHPQETQYF. CDR3 DNA: TGTGCCAGCAGCCATCCCCAAGAGACCCAGTACTTC.

This clonotype was seen many times. This chain links TRBV6-2 or TRBV6-3 with TRBJ2-6, with D unresolved. The V end lost 6 bases, the J end lost 3 bases, and 6 bases lay between the germline ends. The CDR3 contains 13 residues. Germline CDR1 is MNHEY and CDR2 is SVGEGT. CDR3 bases: TGTGCCAGCAGACCCCTTGGGGCCAACGTCCTGACTTTC. Encoded protein: CASRPLGANVLTF.

The chain joins TRBV13 to TRBJ2-2; 9 bases fit TRBD1. This CDR3 has 20 residues. After removal of 5 bases from V and 4 bases from J, the junction contained 20 bases not matched to a gene. Germline V gives CDR1 PRHDT, CDR2 FYEKMQ (reference sequence). CDR3 sequence reads: CASSPVGVLQGAVGTGELFF. DNA of the CDR3: TGTGCCAGCAGCCCCGTCGGCGTGTTACAGGGGGCGGTTGGCACCGGGGAGCTGTTTTTT.

The sample holds a few counts of this clonotype. J is TRBJ2-5 and V is TRBV6-1; 7 nucleotides agree with TRBD2. CDR3 length: 14 amino acids. The germline V gene has CDR1 MNHNS and CDR2 SASEGT. V was pared by 5 bases and J by 3 bases, with 6 bases of the junction left unmatched. The DNA for the CDR3 is TGTGCCAGCAGTCGACTAGCCTGGGAAGAGACCCAGTACTTC. This sequence encodes CASSRLAWEETQYF.

This clonotype was recorded at least ten times. This CDR3 reads CASSFPTGELFF. CDR3 nucleotide sequence: TGTGCCAGCAGTTTCCCCACCGGGGAGCTGTTTTTT. This chain links TRBV12-3 or TRBV12-4 with TRBJ2-2; D uncertain. V lost 3 bases and J 4 bases, leaving 3 bases between the germline ends. CDR3 size: 12 residues.

This clonotype was counted ten times or more. The rearrangement uses TRBV4-2 and TRBJ2-7; 7 bases agree with TRBD2. This CDR3 comprises 15 residues. Trimming took 0 bases from V and 6 from J; bases not matched to a gene: 8. CDR1 is LGHNA and CDR2 is YNFKEQ in the germline V gene. The CDR3 sequence: CASSQDLRETSEQYF. As DNA, the CDR3 is TGTGCCAGCAGCCAAGATCTGCGGGAGACCTCCGAGCAGTACTTC.

In this sample, this clonotype turned up a few times. The chain recombines TRBV18 with TRBJ2-5; perhaps TRBD1 as D (5 bases). From germline, CDR1 is KGHSH and CDR2 LQKENI. The CDR3 is 14 residues long. V was cut by 0 bases and J by 2 bases, with 7 bases left in between. The CDR3 loop is CASSPPQGQETQYF. CDR3 nucleotides: TGTGCCAGCTCACCACCCCAGGGACAAGAGACCCAGTACTTC.

This clonotype was seen at least ten times. The chain couples TRBV28 to TRBJ2-7; D gene ambiguous. Germline V gene sequence: CDR1 MDHEN, CDR2 SYDVKM. Trimming stripped 7 bases from V and 6 bases from J, with 10 bases between. The CDR3 sequence is 11 residues long. In DNA form, the CDR3 reads TGTGCCAGCACGTTTCAGCGCGAGCAGTACTTC. Encoded protein: CASTFQREQYF.

The V and J genes are TRBV6-1 and TRBJ1-6; D uncertain. Germline V gene lookup returns CDR1 MNHNS and CDR2 SASEGT. V was cut by 6 bases and J by 7 bases, with 10 bases left in between. This CDR3 spans 13 amino acids. Here the CDR3 DNA reads TGTGCCAGCAGGCGAGTCGGGAATTCACCCCTCCACTTT. It specifies CASRRVGNSPLHF.

This clonotype occurred many times. The chain uses TRBV12-3 or TRBV12-4 and TRBJ1-1, with D uncertain. Trimming took 7 bases from V and 6 from J, leaving 18 bases between them. The CDR3 length is 14 residues. The CDR3 coding sequence is TGTGCCAGCACCCGACTTGCGGGGATCGCTGAAGCTTTCTTT. As protein: CASTRLAGIAEAFF.

This clonotype has a count of ten or more. The rearrangement links TRBV20-1 to TRBJ2-5, with D possibly matching TRBD1 (6 bases). The V and J ends lost 3 bases and 1 base respectively, with 9 bases between them. This CDR3 is built from 13 residues. In germline, CDR1 is DFQATT, CDR2 SNEGSKA (reference sequence). CDR3 nucleotide sequence: TGCAGTGCTAGGGGGACATTCCAAGAGACCCAGTACTTC. This codes for CSARGTFQETQYF.